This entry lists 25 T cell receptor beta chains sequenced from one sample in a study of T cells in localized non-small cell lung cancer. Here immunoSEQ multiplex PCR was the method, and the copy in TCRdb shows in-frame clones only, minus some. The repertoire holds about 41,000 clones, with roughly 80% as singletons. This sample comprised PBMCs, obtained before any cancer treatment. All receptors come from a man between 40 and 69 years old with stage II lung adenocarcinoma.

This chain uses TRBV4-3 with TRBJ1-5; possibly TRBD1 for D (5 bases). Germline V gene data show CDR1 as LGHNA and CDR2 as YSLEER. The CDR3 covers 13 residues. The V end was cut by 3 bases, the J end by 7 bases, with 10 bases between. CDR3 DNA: TGCGCCAGCAGCCAGGGGGTAGAACAGCCCCAGCATTTT. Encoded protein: CASSQGVEQPQHF.

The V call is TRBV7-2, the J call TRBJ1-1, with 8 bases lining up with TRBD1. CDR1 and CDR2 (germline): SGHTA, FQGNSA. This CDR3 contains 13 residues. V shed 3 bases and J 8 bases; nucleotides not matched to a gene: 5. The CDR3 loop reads CASSFRQGREAFF. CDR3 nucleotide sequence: TGTGCCAGCAGCTTTCGACAGGGGAGAGAAGCTTTCTTT.

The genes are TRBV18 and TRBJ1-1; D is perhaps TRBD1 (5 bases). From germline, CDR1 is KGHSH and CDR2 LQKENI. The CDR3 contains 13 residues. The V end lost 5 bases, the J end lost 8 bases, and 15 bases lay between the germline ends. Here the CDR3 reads CASSSQGSQEAFF. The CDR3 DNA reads TGTGCCAGCTCAAGCCAGGGATCCCAAGAAGCTTTCTTT.

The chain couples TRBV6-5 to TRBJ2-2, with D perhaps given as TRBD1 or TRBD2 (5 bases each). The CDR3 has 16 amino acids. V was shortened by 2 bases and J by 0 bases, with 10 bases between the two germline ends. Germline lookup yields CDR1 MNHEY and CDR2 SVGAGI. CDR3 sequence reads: CASSYGDRANTGELFF. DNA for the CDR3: TGTGCCAGCAGTTACGGGGACCGGGCGAACACCGGGGAGCTGTTTTTT.

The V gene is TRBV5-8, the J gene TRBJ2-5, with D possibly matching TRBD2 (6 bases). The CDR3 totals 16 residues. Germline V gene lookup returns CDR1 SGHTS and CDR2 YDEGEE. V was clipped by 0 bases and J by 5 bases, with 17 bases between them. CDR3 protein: CASSLDLAGRSETQYF. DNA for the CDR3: TGTGCCAGCAGCTTGGATTTGGCGGGAAGGAGTGAGACCCAGTACTTC.

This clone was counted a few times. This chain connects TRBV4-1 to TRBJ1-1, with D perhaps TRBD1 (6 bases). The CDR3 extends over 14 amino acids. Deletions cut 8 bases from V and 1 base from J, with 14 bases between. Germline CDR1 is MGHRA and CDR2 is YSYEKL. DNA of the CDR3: TGCGCCAGCGGACTCAACAGGGCGAACACTGAAGCTTTCTTT. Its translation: CASGLNRANTEAFF.

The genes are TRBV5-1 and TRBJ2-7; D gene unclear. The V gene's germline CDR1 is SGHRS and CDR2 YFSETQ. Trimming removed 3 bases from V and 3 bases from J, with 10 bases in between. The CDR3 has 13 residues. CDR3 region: CASSSPRIYEQYF. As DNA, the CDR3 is TGCGCCAGCAGCTCCCCCCGAATCTACGAGCAGTACTTC.

CDR3 protein: CASSISAAAANYGYTF. CDR3 nucleotide sequence: TGTGCCAGTAGTATTTCGGCGGCGGCAGCTAACTATGGCTACACCTTC. The chain combines TRBV19 with TRBJ1-2; D is unclear. V lost 3 bases to trimming and J lost 0 bases, with 14 bases between them. In germline, CDR1 is LNHDA, CDR2 SQIVND (reference sequence). The CDR3 runs 16 residues. Full variable domain (outside the CDR3, taken from reference TRBV19 and TRBJ1-2): DGGITQSPKYLFRKEGQNVTLSCEQNLNHDAMYWYRQDPGQGLRLIYYSQIVNDFQKGDIAEGYSVSREKKESFPLTVTSAQKNPTAFYLCASSISAAAANYGYTFGSGTRLTVV.

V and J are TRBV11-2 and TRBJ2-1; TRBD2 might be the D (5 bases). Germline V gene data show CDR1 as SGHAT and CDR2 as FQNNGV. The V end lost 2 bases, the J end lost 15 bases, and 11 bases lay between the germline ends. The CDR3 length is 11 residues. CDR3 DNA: TGTGCCAGCAGCTTATCGAGGGCAACGTTCTTC. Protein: CASSLSRATFF.

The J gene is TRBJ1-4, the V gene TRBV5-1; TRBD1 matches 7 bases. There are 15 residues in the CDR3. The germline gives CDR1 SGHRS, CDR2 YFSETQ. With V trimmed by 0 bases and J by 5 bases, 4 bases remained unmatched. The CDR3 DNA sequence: TGCGCCAGCAGCTTGGGGGGACAGAAAAATGAAAAACTGTTTTTT. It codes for CASSLGGQKNEKLFF.

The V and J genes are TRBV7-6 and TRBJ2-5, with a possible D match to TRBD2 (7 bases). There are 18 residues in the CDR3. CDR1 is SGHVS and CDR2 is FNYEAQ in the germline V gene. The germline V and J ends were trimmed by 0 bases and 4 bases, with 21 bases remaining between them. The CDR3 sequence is CASSLARRGEGRGETQYF. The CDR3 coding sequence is TGTGCCAGCAGCTTAGCGCGGAGGGGGGAGGGCCGAGGAGAGACCCAGTACTTC.

In DNA form, the CDR3 reads TGCGCCAGCAGCCCGGACAGGGGGGTCTACGAGCAGTACTTC. This codes for CASSPDRGVYEQYF. This sequence joins TRBV4-3 and TRBJ2-7, with 10 bases identical to TRBD1. Germline V gives CDR1 LGHNA, CDR2 YSLEER. V was clipped by 4 bases and J by 3 bases; unmatched bases: 3. CDR3 length: 14 amino acids.

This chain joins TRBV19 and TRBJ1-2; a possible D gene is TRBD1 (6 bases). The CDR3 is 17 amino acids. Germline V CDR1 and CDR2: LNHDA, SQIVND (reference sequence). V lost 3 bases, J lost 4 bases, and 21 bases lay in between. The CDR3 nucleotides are TGTGCCAGTAGTATGGGGGCTGGGGCTCGGGCCTCCTATGGCTACACCTTC. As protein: CASSMGAGARASYGYTF.

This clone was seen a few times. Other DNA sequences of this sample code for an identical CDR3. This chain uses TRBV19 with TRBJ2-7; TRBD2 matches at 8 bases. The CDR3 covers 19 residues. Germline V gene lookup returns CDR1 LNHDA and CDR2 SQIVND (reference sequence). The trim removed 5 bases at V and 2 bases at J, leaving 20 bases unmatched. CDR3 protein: CASSGRLRRGAGGAYEQYF. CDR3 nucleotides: TGTGCCAGTAGTGGACGACTGCGGCGAGGGGCGGGGGGTGCCTACGAGCAGTACTTC.

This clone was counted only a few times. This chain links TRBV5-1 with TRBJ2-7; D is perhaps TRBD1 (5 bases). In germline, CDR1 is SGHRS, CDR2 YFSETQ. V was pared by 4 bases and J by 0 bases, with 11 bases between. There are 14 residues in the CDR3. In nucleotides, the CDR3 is TGCGCCAGCAGCCCTACTACAGGCTCCTACGAGCAGTACTTC. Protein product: CASSPTTGSYEQYF.

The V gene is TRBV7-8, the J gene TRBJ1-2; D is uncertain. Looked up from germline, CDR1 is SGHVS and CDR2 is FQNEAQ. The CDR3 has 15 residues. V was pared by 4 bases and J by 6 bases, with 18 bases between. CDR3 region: CASSSGLTPLDGYTF. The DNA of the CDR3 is TGTGCCAGCAGCTCTGGACTCACTCCCCTTGATGGCTACACCTTC. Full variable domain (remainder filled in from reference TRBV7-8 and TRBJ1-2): GAGVSQSPRYKVAKRGQDVALRCDPISGHVSLFWYQQALGQGPEFLTYFQNEAQLDKSGLPSDRFFAERPEGSVSTLKIQRTQQEDSAVYLCASSSGLTPLDGYTFGSGTRLTVV.

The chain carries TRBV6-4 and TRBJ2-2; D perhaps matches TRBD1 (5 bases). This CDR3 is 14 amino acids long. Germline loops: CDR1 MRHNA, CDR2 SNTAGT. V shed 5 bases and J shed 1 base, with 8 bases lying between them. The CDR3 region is CASSLQVNTGELFF. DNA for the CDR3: TGTGCCAGCAGTCTACAGGTGAACACCGGGGAGCTGTTTTTT.

In DNA, the CDR3 is TGTGCCAGCAGCCTGGAGGAACTAGCGGGGATGTTTTTAGGCAATGAGCAGTTCTTC. It translates to CASSLEELAGMFLGNEQFF. This rearrangement joins TRBV11-2 to TRBJ2-1; 10 positions match TRBD2. This CDR3 spans 19 amino acids. Unmatched junction bases numbered 19, after V lost 5 bases and J lost 6 bases. In germline, CDR1 is SGHAT, CDR2 FQNNGV.

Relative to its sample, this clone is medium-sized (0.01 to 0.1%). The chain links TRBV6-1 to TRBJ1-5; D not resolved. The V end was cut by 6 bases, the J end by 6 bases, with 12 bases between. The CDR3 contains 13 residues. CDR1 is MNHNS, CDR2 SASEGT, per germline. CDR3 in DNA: TGTGCCAGCAGACACCGGGCGGGTCAGCCCCAGCATTTT. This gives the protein CASRHRAGQPQHF.

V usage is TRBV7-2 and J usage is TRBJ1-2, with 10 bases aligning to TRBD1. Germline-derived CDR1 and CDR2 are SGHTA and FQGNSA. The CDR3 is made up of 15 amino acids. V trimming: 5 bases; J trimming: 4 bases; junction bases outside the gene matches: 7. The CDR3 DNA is TGTGCCAGCAGCAGGACAGGGGGGCGGCTCTATGGCTACACCTTC. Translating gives CASSRTGGRLYGYTF.

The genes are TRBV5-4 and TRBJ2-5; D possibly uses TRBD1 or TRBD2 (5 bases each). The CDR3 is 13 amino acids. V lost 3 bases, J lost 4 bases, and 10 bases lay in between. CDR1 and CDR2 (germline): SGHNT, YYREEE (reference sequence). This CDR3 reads CASSWGGGETQYF. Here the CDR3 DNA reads TGTGCCAGCAGCTGGGGTGGGGGAGAGACCCAGTACTTC.

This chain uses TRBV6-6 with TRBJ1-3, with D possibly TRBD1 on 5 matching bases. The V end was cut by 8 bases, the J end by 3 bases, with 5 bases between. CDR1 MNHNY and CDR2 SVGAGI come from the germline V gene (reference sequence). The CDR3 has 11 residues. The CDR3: CASQGGNTIYF. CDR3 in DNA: TGTGCCAGCCAGGGTGGAAACACCATATATTTT.

The CDR3 coding sequence is TGTGCCAGCAGTGAAGGGGACGGTAGCAATCAGCCCCAGCATTTT. It is translated as CASSEGDGSNQPQHF. V gene TRBV2 combines with J gene TRBJ1-5; possible D gene TRBD1, 5 bases. The CDR3 runs 15 residues. V was pared by 1 base and J by 0 bases, with 7 bases between. From germline, CDR1 is SNHLY and CDR2 FYNNEI.

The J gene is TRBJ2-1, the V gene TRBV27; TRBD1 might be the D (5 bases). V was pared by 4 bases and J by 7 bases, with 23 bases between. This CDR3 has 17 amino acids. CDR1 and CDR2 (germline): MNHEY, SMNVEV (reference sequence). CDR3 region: CASSSPARAGIRNEQFF. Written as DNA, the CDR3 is TGTGCCAGCAGTTCCCCGGCCCGAGCAGGGATTAGAAATGAGCAGTTCTTC.

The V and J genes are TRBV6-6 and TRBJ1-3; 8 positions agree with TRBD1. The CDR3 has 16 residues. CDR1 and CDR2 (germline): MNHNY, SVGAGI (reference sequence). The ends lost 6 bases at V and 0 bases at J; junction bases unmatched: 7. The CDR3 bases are TGTGCCAGCAGAAGGGACAGGTCCATCTCTGGAAACACCATATATTTT. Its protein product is CASRRDRSISGNTIYF.